This TCR beta chain was observed in a study of cytomegalovirus exposure and HLA in healthy donors. Study-wide points: Most likely, a cluster of highly shared sequence variants arose as a sequencing artifact.

Notes on this clone: Its antigen is unknown.

Each donor's status was that of a healthy bone marrow donor. The germline V gene encodes CDR1 MNHNS and CDR2 SASEGT. The V and J ends lost 3 bases and 2 bases, in that order; junction bases with no gene match: 6. The CDR3 is made up of 17 amino acids. The PCR employed 60 Vbeta primers together with 13 Jbeta primers. The table came from immunoSEQ multiplex PCR; TCRdb's copy has only in-frame clones and leaves some out. The sample lists under 130,000 clones, approximately 16% seen once, with roughly 0.79% in the top ten. The sequenced material came from PBMCs. The chain employs TRBV6-1 and TRBJ2-4, with TRBD2 identical over 11 bases. This sequence was found in a female donor in good health and CMV-seronegative. CDR3 sequence (DNA): TGTGCCAGCAGTGATCCGGGACTAGCGGACTCCAAAAACATTCAGTACTTC. Translation: CASSDPGLADSKNIQYF.